Given below is one TCR beta chain in context. Data came from immunoSEQ multiplex PCR; TCRdb stores just in-frame clones and leaves some out. The data show about 250,000 clones, roughly four fifths seen once. The record originates from a study of control samples from healthy donors and cancer patients. Trimming pared 8 bases from V and 4 bases from J, leaving 20 bases between. CDR1 MNHEY and CDR2 SMNVEV come from the germline V gene (reference sequence). CDR3 length: 15 amino acids. This chain joins TRBV27 and TRBJ1-1, with D tentatively TRBD1 (6 bases). Sample: PBMCs. The TCR sequence derives from a woman aged 60-75 years with lung cancer. In DNA, the CDR3 is TGTGCCAGCGACGTTTCTTCAGGGGTAGCCACTGAAGCTTTCTTT. It translates to CASDVSSGVATEAFF.